These T cell receptor beta chains were read from a single sample in a study of T-cell memory formation after mild COVID-19. Each CDR3 protein is one row after TCRdb ran MiXCR on the 5' RACE reads. The table has 120,000 to 150,000 distinct CDR3 sequences, 15% to 20% seen once. The specimen sequenced was PBMCs or a T cell subset sorted from them (not recorded which). All receptors derive from an adult woman who had mild COVID-19 (a few samples of this study predate the infection). Cell type and time point are not known. Both conserved end residues are part of each CDR3. The D gene is left open where the match is weak. Clone size appears in some rows only: once, few, many, or a class for an expanded clone.

J,size,D,V,CDR3,DNA
TRBJ2-5,few,.,TRBV20-1,CSATRIQETQYF,TGCAGTGCTACACGGATCCAAGAGACCCAGTACTTC
TRBJ1-2,few,.,TRBV7-2,CASSLRGLGYTF,TGTGCCAGCAGCTTACGAGGCTTGGGCTACACCTTC
TRBJ2-5,few,TRBD1,TRBV7-9,CASSSSGTGAQYF,TGTGCCAGCAGCTCCTCCGGGACAGGTGCCCAGTACTTC
TRBJ2-3,few,TRBD2,TRBV6-5,CASSSRYFLHDRAGLAGGTDTQYF,TGTGCCAGCAGTTCACGCTACTTCCTCCACGACCGGGCTGGACTAGCGGGAGGCACAGATACGCAGTATTTT
TRBJ2-3,many,TRBD2,TRBV7-2,CASSLAPLAGGRTDTQYF,TGTGCCAGCAGCTTAGCGCCCCTAGCGGGAGGGCGCACAGATACGCAGTATTTT
TRBJ1-2,.,.,TRBV4-1,CASSHASSPGTTF,TGCGCCAGCAGCCATGCGTCGTCACCAGGGACCACCTTC
TRBJ2-6,few,.,TRBV11-3,CASSPLLGTFLSGANVLTF,TGTGCCAGCAGCCCGTTGCTCGGGACCTTCCTCTCTGGGGCCAACGTCCTGACTTTC
TRBJ2-3,.,TRBD2,TRBV7-9,CASSPRTSGVTDTQYF,TGTGCCAGCAGCCCCCGGACTAGCGGGGTCACAGATACGCAGTATTTT
TRBJ2-2,.,.,TRBV4-3,CASSLEAGAGELFF,TGCGCCAGCAGCCTCGAGGCGGGCGCCGGGGAGCTGTTTTTT
TRBJ1-5,many,.,TRBV7-2,CASSLGGGGQPQHF,TGTGCCAGCAGCTTAGGGGGAGGCGGCCAGCCCCAGCATTTT
TRBJ2-5,.,.,TRBV18,CASCSGIWETQYF,TGTGCCAGCTGTTCGGGGATCTGGGAGACCCAGTACTTC
TRBJ1-3,.,.,TRBV3-1,CASSQDYSSGNTIYF,TGTGCCAGCAGCCAAGACTACAGCTCTGGAAACACCATATATTTT
TRBJ2-4,.,.,TRBV7-2,CASRETSYSNIQYF,TGTGCCAGCAGGGAGACTAGTTATTCGAACATTCAGTACTTC
TRBJ2-7,.,.,TRBV20-1,CSAQSPGEQYF,TGCAGTGCTCAGTCCCCGGGGGAGCAGTACTTC
TRBJ2-5,few,.,TRBV23-1,CASSQIPGQLQRETQYF,TGCGCCAGCAGTCAAATACCTGGACAGTTGCAACGGGAGACCCAGTACTTC